These 5 T cell receptor beta chains were all obtained from the same sample, sequenced in a study of blood T cells in healthy people across ages (dated by TCRdb to between 2014 and 2017). Library preparation was by 5' RACE. TCRdb shows the sequencer as Illumina HiSeq 2500. A second PCR of roughly 7 to 11 cycles was performed with a sample-barcoded 5' primer and a J-beta primer mix. TCRdb cleaned the public reads at Q25 with fastp, built clones with MiXCR and kept in-frame beta chains. Each CDR3 protein appears once, grouped with its most common genes and DNA. Here the sample has about 1.4 million distinct CDR3 sequences; 59% occur a single time. 6.5% to 8.5% of the sample comes from the top ten. The material sequenced was blood. These receptors originate from a man aged 18 to 30 in good health.

The genes are TRBV27 and TRBJ2-1; possible D gene TRBD1, 6 bases. This CDR3 region has 13 residues. The V gene lost 6 bases and the J gene lost 7 bases, with 13 bases spanning the gap. CDR1 and CDR2 from the germline V gene are MNHEY and SMNVEV (reference sequence). The CDR3 region is CASSPIRGNEQFF. CDR3 nucleotide sequence: TGTGCCAGCAGCCCAATTAGGGGGAATGAGCAGTTCTTC.

The chain couples TRBV10-3 to TRBJ1-5; TRBD1 aligns across 9 bases. Per the germline V gene, CDR1 is ENHRY and CDR2 is SYGVKD. The CDR3 contains 15 residues. V was pared by 4 bases and J by 5 bases, with 6 bases of the junction left unmatched. The CDR3 sequence: CAISGGGDRDQPQHF. The CDR3 DNA reads as TGTGCCATCAGTGGAGGCGGGGACAGGGATCAGCCCCAGCATTTT.

Concerning this clonotype: This may stem from a read error, because a much larger clone lies one nucleotide away. V and J are TRBV18 and TRBJ2-5, with 8 bases matching TRBD2. TRBJ2-7 explains the end of the DNA better; the J call may be wrong. The CDR3 contains 15 residues. Looked up from germline, CDR1 is KGHSH and CDR2 is LQKENI. The CDR3 coding sequence is TGTGCCAGCTCACCAAGGGCGGGAGGAAAACACGAGCAGTACTTC. It specifies CASSPRAGGKHEQYF.

This chain connects TRBV28 to TRBJ2-7, with D perhaps TRBD1 or TRBD2 (7 bases each). V lost 5 bases, J lost 0 bases, and 17 bases lay in between. There are 16 residues in the CDR3. Germline lookup yields CDR1 MDHEN and CDR2 SYDVKM. Here the CDR3 reads CASSPSQGGSSYEQYF. The CDR3 DNA reads TGTGCCAGCAGTCCGTCCCAGGGGGGGAGCTCCTACGAGCAGTACTTC. Variable domain in full (rest from reference TRBV28 and TRBJ2-7): DVKVTQSSRYLVKRTGEKVFLECVQDMDHENMFWYRQDPGLGLRLIYFSYDVKMKEKGDIPEGYSVSREKKERFSLILESASTNQTSMYLCASSPSQGGSSYEQYFGPGTRLTVT.

This clonotype was observed a handful of times. The chain links TRBV20-1 to TRBJ2-7, with 10 bases identical to TRBD1. The V and J ends lost 6 bases and 5 bases, in that order; junction bases with no gene match: 7. The CDR3 is 13 amino acids. Germline V lookup: CDR1 DFQATT, CDR2 SNEGSKA (reference sequence). The DNA of the CDR3 is TGCAGTGCAAGGGACAGGGGAAGGAACGAGCAGTACTTC. Protein sequence: CSARDRGRNEQYF.